The 31 T cell receptor beta chains below all came from one sample that was sequenced in a study of PD-1 blockade in mismatch repair-deficient tumors (dated by TCRdb to about 2017). Libraries were built with the immunoSEQ multiplex PCR assay. TCRdb stores this immuneACCESS table with in-frame sequences only. Part of the clones is absent; in the studies checked, under half of the shortfall reflects unresolved V genes, and no reason is known for the rest. This sample is represented by 45,000 to 60,000 clones; around 82% of them were singletons. The leading ten clones occupy 3% to 3.5% of the sample. The sample consisted of peripheral blood, taken 4 weeks after starting pembrolizumab. Receptor source: an adult with mismatch repair-deficient cancer.

The chain joins TRBV2 to TRBJ1-2; 7 positions agree with TRBD1. The V gene's germline CDR1 is SNHLY and CDR2 FYNNEI. The CDR3 runs 15 residues. The J segment lost 4 bases and the V segment lost 8 bases, leaving 13 bases of the junction unmatched. In DNA, the CDR3 is TGTGCCAGCGTAGCCGGGGACAGCGGAGCCTATGGCTACACCTTC. The encoded protein is CASVAGDSGAYGYTF.

V and J are TRBV5-1 and TRBJ2-1; 8 positions match TRBD2. Germline V lookup: CDR1 SGHRS, CDR2 YFSETQ. This CDR3 comprises 14 residues. Trimming cost V 7 bases and J 3 bases; bases outside gene matches: 6. CDR3 sequence reads: CASQAGADYNEQFF. The CDR3, as DNA: TGCGCCAGCCAAGCGGGAGCCGACTACAATGAGCAGTTCTTC.

In its sample, this clone was seen once. This chain links TRBV25-1 with TRBJ2-3; either TRBD1 or TRBD2 may fit D (5 bases each). Germline loops: CDR1 MGHDK, CDR2 SYGVNS. The CDR3 extends over 13 amino acids. Trimming took 6 bases from V and 3 from J, leaving 10 bases between them. The CDR3 region is CASRGEKTDTQYF. The CDR3 DNA sequence: TGTGCCAGCAGGGGGGAGAAGACAGATACGCAGTATTTT.

The genes are TRBV27 and TRBJ2-7, with 11 bases lining up with TRBD2. The junction had 1 base not matched to a gene; V was cut back by 0 bases and J by 3 bases. The CDR3 has 15 residues. Looked up from germline, CDR1 is MNHEY and CDR2 is SMNVEV (reference sequence). The CDR3 DNA reads as TGTGCCAGCAGTTTATCGACTAGCGGGAACTACGAGCAGTACTTC. Translating gives CASSLSTSGNYEQYF.

The J gene is TRBJ2-7, the V gene TRBV4-2; D possibly corresponds to TRBD2 (5 bases). Per germline, CDR1 LGHNA and CDR2 YNFKEQ. The V end lost 4 bases, the J end lost 4 bases, and 8 bases lay between the germline ends. The CDR3 runs to 12 residues. The DNA of the CDR3 is TGTGCCAGCAGCCCCAGCGGATACGAGCAGTACTTC. It yields the protein CASSPSGYEQYF.

The chain recombines TRBV7-2 with TRBJ1-2, with D perhaps matching TRBD1 (6 bases). Looked up from germline, CDR1 is SGHTA and CDR2 is FQGNSA. The V end lost 2 bases, the J end lost 6 bases, and 16 bases lay between the germline ends. The CDR3 spans 15 residues. The CDR3 is CASSLLPPGAHGYTF. For the CDR3, the DNA is TGTGCCAGCAGCTTATTGCCGCCGGGGGCTCATGGCTACACCTTC.

A few counts support this clone. V usage is TRBV6-5 and J usage is TRBJ2-1, with D unclear. Trimming took off 6 bases at V and 8 bases at J, with 14 bases between the two ends. In germline, CDR1 is MNHEY, CDR2 SVGAGI. The CDR3 loop spans 13 amino acids. The CDR3 protein is CASRPTALDEQFF. The CDR3 DNA follows: TGTGCCAGCAGGCCCACAGCCCTCGATGAGCAGTTCTTC.

The chain is built from TRBV25-1 and TRBJ1-1; TRBD1 aligns across 7 bases. The V segment lost 6 bases and the J segment 0 bases; nucleotides outside the gene matches: 7. There are 15 residues in the CDR3. The V gene's germline CDR1 is MGHDK and CDR2 SYGVNS. The CDR3 DNA reads TGTGCCAGCAGCCGGGGACAGCGCATGAACACTGAAGCTTTCTTT. This sequence encodes CASSRGQRMNTEAFF.

The V and J genes are TRBV6-1 and TRBJ2-3, with D possibly TRBD2 on 6 matching bases. The CDR3 sequence is 15 residues long. Trimming stripped 9 bases from V and 3 bases from J, with 19 bases between. CDR1 and CDR2 from the germline V gene are MNHNS and SASEGT. DNA for the CDR3: TGTGCCAGTCTTACAGCCGGGAGTGGAACAGATACGCAGTATTTT. Translating gives CASLTAGSGTDTQYF.

The V and J genes are TRBV5-1 and TRBJ2-5, with D hard to call. The CDR3 runs to 13 residues. The V gene's germline CDR1 is SGHRS and CDR2 YFSETQ. V was cut by 4 bases and J by 2 bases, with 9 bases left in between. The CDR3 spells CASSRGVQETQYF. In nucleotides, the CDR3 is TGCGCCAGCAGCAGAGGCGTGCAAGAGACCCAGTACTTC.

The genes are TRBV25-1 and TRBJ1-4; TRBD1 matches at 7 bases. V shed 6 bases, J shed 5 bases, and the junction held 6 bases outside the gene matches. Germline V gives CDR1 MGHDK, CDR2 SYGVNS. This CDR3 spans 14 amino acids. The CDR3 is CASRSGQKNEKLFF. CDR3 sequence (DNA): TGTGCCAGCAGATCGGGACAGAAGAATGAAAAACTGTTTTTT.

This clone was seen a single time. The chain has TRBV7-9 and TRBJ2-3; weak D call: TRBD1 (6 bases). The CDR3 is 19 amino acids. Germline CDR1 reads SEHNR; CDR2 reads FQNEAQ (reference sequence). Trimming cost V 3 bases and J 1 base, with 23 bases left between them. The CDR3 nucleotides are TGTGCCAGCAGCTTGGGATGGGGCGGCCCTGGGGGCGGCACAGATACGCAGTATTTT. This gives the protein CASSLGWGGPGGGTDTQYF.

The chain joins TRBV18 to TRBJ1-4; D not resolved. CDR3 length: 13 amino acids. Germline lookup yields CDR1 KGHSH and CDR2 LQKENI. V gave up 4 bases and J gave up 4 bases, with 7 bases separating them. In nucleotides, the CDR3 is TGTGCCAGCTCACTCGGGGTTAATGAAAAACTGTTTTTT. It yields the protein CASSLGVNEKLFF.

V usage is TRBV19 and J usage is TRBJ2-2, with TRBD2 identical over 14 bases. The junction had 5 bases not matched to a gene; V was cut back by 4 bases and J by 1 base. CDR3 length: 18 amino acids. Germline CDR1 LNHDA, CDR2 SQIVND (reference sequence). The CDR3 DNA reads TGTGCCAGTAGTAGGGCCGGGACTAGCGGGGGGAACACCGGGGAGCTGTTTTTT. This gives the protein CASSRAGTSGGNTGELFF.

By share, this clone counts as medium-sized (0.01 to 0.1%). The rearrangement uses TRBV14 and TRBJ1-2, with TRBD1 as a possible D gene (6 bases). The length of the CDR3 is 13 residues. CDR1 SGHDN and CDR2 FVKESK come from the germline V gene. Trimming pared 3 bases from V and 8 bases from J, leaving 13 bases between. This CDR3 reads CASSQFDRHGYTF. The CDR3 DNA reads as TGTGCCAGCAGCCAGTTTGACAGGCACGGCTACACCTTC.

This chain connects TRBV19 to TRBJ2-7; 10 nucleotides agree with TRBD1. Germline V gives CDR1 LNHDA, CDR2 SQIVND (reference sequence). The CDR3 loop spans 16 amino acids. V lost 1 base to trimming and J lost 3 bases; unmatched junction nucleotides: 6. For the CDR3, the DNA is TGTGCCAGTAGTATAGGGGCGGGACAGGGGTTCTACGAGCAGTACTTC. This translates into CASSIGAGQGFYEQYF.

The V gene is TRBV9, the J gene TRBJ2-7, with D possibly being TRBD1 (6 bases). With 3 bases removed from V and 0 bases from J, the gap between germline ends came to 10 bases. Germline V gives CDR1 SGDLS, CDR2 YYNGEE. The CDR3 has 14 residues. The CDR3 loop is CASSAGDSSYEQYF. The CDR3 nucleotides read TGTGCCAGCAGCGCAGGGGATAGCTCCTACGAGCAGTACTTC.

The V and J genes are TRBV6-6 and TRBJ1-1; D remains ambiguous. V was cut by 5 bases and J by 1 base, with 14 bases left in between. Germline V CDR1 and CDR2: MNHNY, SVGAGI (reference sequence). CDR3 size: 15 residues. The chain's CDR3 is CASSTLSTGNTEAFF. CDR3 DNA sequence: TGTGCCAGCAGTACCCTCTCGACGGGGAACACTGAAGCTTTCTTT.

The J gene is TRBJ2-1, the V gene TRBV12-5; D uncertain. V lost 2 bases to trimming and J lost 5 bases, with 10 bases between them. This CDR3 contains 14 residues. CDR1 LGHNT and CDR2 FRNRAP come from the germline V gene. CDR3 sequence (DNA): TGTGCTAGTGGTTTGTCCCCTCGCCACAATGAGCAGTTCTTC. Residues: CASGLSPRHNEQFF.

The gene calls are TRBV28 and TRBJ2-7; no clear D. The CDR3 is 12 residues long. Trimming took 1 base from V and 6 from J, leaving 7 bases between them. Germline V gene lookup returns CDR1 MDHEN and CDR2 SYDVKM. This CDR3 is CASSLLSVEQYF. The CDR3 region has the DNA TGTGCCAGCAGTTTATTATCGGTCGAGCAGTACTTC.

This clone was observed a few times. V usage is TRBV30 and J usage is TRBJ1-1; no definite D call. The CDR3 length is 15 residues. Per germline, CDR1 GTSNPN and CDR2 SVGIG (reference sequence). V was cut by 1 base and J by 2 bases, with 14 bases left in between. The chain's CDR3 is CAWSGQRSINTEAFF. CDR3 DNA: TGTGCCTGGAGTGGCCAGAGATCCATAAACACTGAAGCTTTCTTT.

CDR3 amino acids: CASSIQRGNQPQHF. The CDR3 bases are TGTGCCAGTAGTATTCAAAGGGGAAATCAGCCCCAGCATTTT. The chain recombines TRBV19 with TRBJ1-5; D may be TRBD1 (5 bases). The V end was cut by 3 bases, the J end by 4 bases, with 10 bases between. CDR3 length: 14 residues. Germline lookup yields CDR1 LNHDA and CDR2 SQIVND (reference sequence).

The chain uses TRBV11-2 and TRBJ2-5; TRBD2 matches at 7 bases. Losses at the gene ends were 0 bases for V and 5 bases for J; bases not matched to a gene: 15. The CDR3 covers 18 residues. The germline CDR1 and CDR2 sequences are SGHAT and FQNNGV. CDR3 DNA sequence: TGTGCCAGCAGCTTAGATGGAGAGCAGGGCGGGAGCCGGGAGACCCAGTACTTC. Translated, it gives CASSLDGEQGGSRETQYF.

The chain couples TRBV7-8 to TRBJ1-1; D unclear. The CDR3 length is 14 residues. Germline V lookup: CDR1 SGHVS, CDR2 FQNEAQ. Trimming took 8 bases from V and 0 from J, leaving 13 bases between them. The CDR3 DNA is TGTGCCAGCTCCCATCCCCGAGTGAACACTGAAGCTTTCTTT. It encodes CASSHPRVNTEAFF.

This clone was observed once. The J gene is TRBJ2-5, the V gene TRBV5-1; unclear D gene. Germline CDR1 SGHRS, CDR2 YFSETQ. The CDR3 has 13 amino acids. Trimming removed 0 bases from V and 3 bases from J, with 6 bases in between. The CDR3 sequence is CASSLGLKETQYF. CDR3 nucleotide sequence: TGCGCCAGCAGCTTGGGGTTAAAAGAGACCCAGTACTTC.

V gene TRBV19 combines with J gene TRBJ1-2; D call uncertain. Trimming took 0 bases from V and 6 from J, leaving 14 bases between them. CDR3 length: 15 residues. In germline, CDR1 is LNHDA, CDR2 SQIVND (reference sequence). The CDR3 sequence is CASSIDRKREDGYTF. CDR3 DNA sequence: TGTGCCAGTAGTATAGATCGAAAAAGGGAAGATGGCTACACCTTC.

This rearrangement joins TRBV6-1 to TRBJ2-6; D gene ambiguous. Trimming pared 4 bases from V and 0 bases from J, leaving 7 bases between. The CDR3 loop spans 15 amino acids. Per germline, CDR1 MNHNS and CDR2 SASEGT. CDR3 residues: CASSGLSSGANVLTF. The CDR3 DNA sequence: TGTGCCAGCAGTGGTCTAAGCTCTGGGGCCAACGTCCTGACTTTC.

In regard to this clone: One end of the junction is discordant with germline, which a read error may explain. The V and J genes are TRBV6-1 and TRBJ2-7, with D hard to call. This CDR3 has 12 amino acids. Germline values: CDR1 MNHNS, CDR2 SASEGT. CDR3 protein: CASREDPLEQYF. In DNA form, the CDR3 reads TGTGCCAGCAGAGAAGACCCCCTCGAGCAGTACTTC.

The CDR3: CASSALVGGLYQETQYF. DNA for the CDR3: TGTGCCAGCAGTGCATTAGTAGGGGGGCTGTACCAAGAGACCCAGTACTTC. The chain employs TRBV6-1 and TRBJ2-5; the D call may be TRBD1 or TRBD2 (6 bases each). The CDR3 is 17 amino acids. V lost 4 bases and J 0 bases, leaving 18 bases between the germline ends. Germline V gene lookup returns CDR1 MNHNS and CDR2 SASEGT.

The chain uses TRBV14 and TRBJ2-5; D perhaps matches TRBD2 (5 bases). V was clipped by 4 bases and J by 0 bases, with 15 bases between them. The germline gives CDR1 SGHDN, CDR2 FVKESK. This CDR3 contains 16 residues. The CDR3 spells CASSRVSGKYQETQYF. DNA of the CDR3: TGTGCCAGCAGCCGAGTAAGCGGAAAGTACCAAGAGACCCAGTACTTC.

This clone occurred a few times. The chain combines TRBV9 with TRBJ2-1; D call uncertain. Deletions cut 3 bases from V and 5 bases from J, with 12 bases between. Germline V CDR1 and CDR2: SGDLS, YYNGEE. The length of the CDR3 is 14 residues. This CDR3 reads CASSASFGNNEQFF. DNA of the CDR3: TGTGCCAGCAGCGCCAGCTTTGGGAACAATGAGCAGTTCTTC.